One sample yielded the 21 T cell receptor beta chains listed below, sequenced in a study of T cell changes during pregnancy in multiple sclerosis. TCRdb's copy holds only in-frame clones and misses some; the assay was immunoSEQ multiplex PCR. The table shows about 62,000 clones, with over 85% occurring only once. The sample consisted of CD8+ T cells from peripheral blood mononuclear cells, taken in the second trimester of pregnancy. These receptors were taken from a female donor with multiple sclerosis, enrolled in a pregnancy study.

The rearrangement links TRBV27 to TRBJ2-7; weak D call: TRBD2 (6 bases). Germline CDR1 MNHEY, CDR2 SMNVEV (reference sequence). The CDR3 length is 15 residues. V was pared by 3 bases and J by 3 bases, with 15 bases between. Here the CDR3 reads CASSFGGGADYEQYF. The CDR3, as DNA: TGTGCCAGCAGTTTTGGAGGAGGGGCAGACTACGAGCAGTACTTC.

V and J are TRBV5-1 and TRBJ2-1; D not resolved. Germline assignment: CDR1 SGHRS and CDR2 YFSETQ. The ends were cut back, 1 base at V and 0 bases at J, with 14 bases in the middle. The CDR3 runs to 17 residues. CDR3 nucleotide sequence: TGCGCCAGCAGCTTGAATGACTTCTTAAGCTCCTACAATGAGCAGTTCTTC. It is translated as CASSLNDFLSSYNEQFF.

Comment on this clone: The identical CDR3 is also encoded by other nucleotide sequences in the sample. V gene TRBV7-9 combines with J gene TRBJ2-7; TRBD2 matches 9 bases. CDR1 SEHNR and CDR2 FQNEAQ come from the germline V gene (reference sequence). Losses at the gene ends were 5 bases for V and 4 bases for J; bases not matched to a gene: 6. This CDR3 has 14 residues. CDR3 in DNA: TGTGCCAGCAGCCTGGGACTAGCAGGTTACGAGCAGTACTTC. Translated: CASSLGLAGYEQYF.

The CDR3 loop is CASRALSDRVNTGELFF. In DNA form, the CDR3 reads TGTGCCAGCAGAGCCCTCTCCGACAGGGTAAACACCGGGGAGCTGTTTTTT. The chain has TRBV25-1 and TRBJ2-2, with 7 bases matching TRBD1. Trimming removed 6 bases from V and 2 bases from J; junction bases left unmatched: 12. The CDR3 sequence is 17 residues long. CDR1 is MGHDK and CDR2 is SYGVNS in the germline V gene.

This chain connects TRBV7-6 to TRBJ2-7, with TRBD2 identical over 8 bases. Trimming cost V 5 bases and J 1 base; bases outside gene matches: 4. CDR3 size: 14 residues. The V gene's germline CDR1 is SGHVS and CDR2 FNYEAQ. CDR3 nucleotide sequence: TGTGCCAGCAGCCTCAGCGGGAGTTCCTACGAGCAGTACTTC. Translation gives CASSLSGSSYEQYF.

This clone was counted a single time. The rearrangement uses TRBV6-4 and TRBJ2-6; 7 bases line up with TRBD1. The CDR3 has 19 residues. V was clipped by 0 bases and J by 2 bases; unmatched bases: 10. The germline gives CDR1 MRHNA, CDR2 SNTAGT. CDR3 sequence (DNA): TGTGCCAGCAGTGACTCGAGACAGGGAAGAGTAACTGGGGCCAACGTCCTGACTTTC. Its translation is CASSDSRQGRVTGANVLTF.

This clone was found a few times. The rearrangement links TRBV7-6 to TRBJ2-2; D may be TRBD2 (6 bases). V was shortened by 11 bases and J by 1 base, with 11 bases between the two germline ends. The CDR3 contains 13 residues. Germline CDR1 reads SGHVS; CDR2 reads FNYEAQ. CDR3 DNA: TGTGCCTTCGGAGGGCAGAACACCGGGGAGCTGTTTTTT. It is translated as CAFGGQNTGELFF.

The V call is TRBV28, the J call TRBJ1-2, with D tentatively TRBD1 (6 bases). Germline values: CDR1 MDHEN, CDR2 SYDVKM. Trimming stripped 8 bases from V and 1 base from J, with 26 bases between. The CDR3 contains 18 residues. The CDR3 DNA reads TGTGCCAGCTACCCCCTCGACGAACGCTTAGGGGGTAACTATGGCTACACCTTC. Amino acids: CASYPLDERLGGNYGYTF.

This sequence joins TRBV5-1 and TRBJ2-7; 8 nucleotides line up with TRBD2. The CDR3 covers 15 residues. Germline V lookup: CDR1 SGHRS, CDR2 YFSETQ. With 4 bases clipped from V and 0 bases from J, the junction kept 6 bases outside the gene matches. CDR3 residues: CASSREGESSYEQYF. The DNA for the CDR3 is TGCGCCAGCAGCCGGGAGGGGGAAAGCTCCTACGAGCAGTACTTC.

The gene calls are TRBV2 and TRBJ2-7; 9 nucleotides agree with TRBD1. CDR1 and CDR2 (germline): SNHLY, FYNNEI. J lost 3 bases, V lost 5 bases, and 11 bases had no gene match. This CDR3 is 16 amino acids long. The CDR3 is CASSPPDRGNIYEQYF. The DNA for the CDR3 is TGTGCCAGCAGTCCCCCGGACAGGGGTAACATCTACGAGCAGTACTTC.

The genes are TRBV7-6 and TRBJ1-4; 10 positions match TRBD1. Germline CDR1 SGHVS, CDR2 FNYEAQ. The CDR3 loop spans 17 amino acids. Trimming at V came to 5 bases and at J to 6 bases, leaving 12 bases not matched to a gene. CDR3 amino acids: CASSPVPPGTGDEKLFF. DNA for the CDR3: TGTGCCAGCAGCCCAGTACCCCCCGGGACAGGGGATGAAAAACTGTTTTTT. The full variable domain, its missing parts supplied by reference TRBV7-6 and TRBJ1-4, is GAGVSQSPRYKVTKRGQDVALRCDPISGHVSLYWYRQALGQGPEFLTYFNYEAQQDKSGLPNDRFSAERPEGSISTLTIQRTEQRDSAMYRCASSPVPPGTGDEKLFFGSGTQLSVL.

The V and J genes are TRBV9 and TRBJ2-1; D is uncertain. V dropped 0 bases and J dropped 0 bases, with 13 bases sitting between them. The CDR3 consists of 17 residues. Germline assignment: CDR1 SGDLS and CDR2 YYNGEE. CDR3 protein: CASSVALALSSYNEQFF. CDR3 nucleotide sequence: TGTGCCAGCAGCGTAGCATTAGCACTGAGCTCCTACAATGAGCAGTTCTTC.

The rearrangement joins TRBV27 to TRBJ2-1, with TRBD2 matching over 7 bases. Per the germline V gene, CDR1 is MNHEY and CDR2 is SMNVEV (reference sequence). The CDR3 spans 14 residues. Unmatched junction bases numbered 8, after V lost 5 bases and J lost 7 bases. The DNA of the CDR3 is TGTGCCAGCAGTGGGGTTAGCGGGTTTAATGAGCAGTTCTTC. It specifies CASSGVSGFNEQFF.

This chain uses TRBV5-1 with TRBJ2-1; 10 nucleotides align to TRBD1. There are 12 residues in the CDR3. Losses at the gene ends were 1 base for V and 15 bases for J; bases not matched to a gene: 4. Germline assignment: CDR1 SGHRS and CDR2 YFSETQ. In nucleotides, the CDR3 is TGCGCCAGCAGCTTGTCCGGGACAGGGGTGTTCTTC. This codes for CASSLSGTGVFF. Variable domain in full (rest from reference TRBV5-1 and TRBJ2-1): KAGVTQTPRYLIKTRGQQVTLSCSPISGHRSVSWYQQTPGQGLQFLFEYFSETQRNKGNFPGRFSGRQFSNSRSEMNVSTLELGDSALYLCASSLSGTGVFFGPGTRLTVL.

The genes are TRBV9 and TRBJ2-1; 9 nucleotides line up with TRBD1. Germline loops: CDR1 SGDLS, CDR2 YYNGEE. V was clipped by 4 bases and J by 10 bases; unmatched bases: 18. The CDR3 is made up of 17 amino acids. The CDR3 region is CASSPRGTGTGGGEQFF. CDR3 nucleotide sequence: TGTGCCAGCAGCCCGAGGGGGACAGGGACGGGAGGAGGGGAGCAGTTCTTC.

J is TRBJ1-5 and V is TRBV6-5; D gene ambiguous. The CDR3 sequence is 15 residues long. Germline V lookup: CDR1 MNHEY, CDR2 SVGAGI. Deletions cut 8 bases from V and 2 bases from J, with 16 bases between. DNA for the CDR3: TGTGCCAGCCCTTATAAAGTGGGAGGCAATCAGCCCCAGCATTTT. It codes for CASPYKVGGNQPQHF.

The J gene is TRBJ2-7, the V gene TRBV5-1, with 8 bases identical to TRBD2. Trimming took 4 bases from V and 3 from J; bases not matched to a gene: 6. CDR3 length: 14 amino acids. Germline V gives CDR1 SGHRS, CDR2 YFSETQ. CDR3 sequence (DNA): TGCGCCAGCAGCCTGGGGGCGGGAGGCTACGAGCAGTACTTC. It yields the protein CASSLGAGGYEQYF. Full variable domain (rest looked up from reference TRBV5-1 and TRBJ2-7): KAGVTQTPRYLIKTRGQQVTLSCSPISGHRSVSWYQQTPGQGLQFLFEYFSETQRNKGNFPGRFSGRQFSNSRSEMNVSTLELGDSALYLCASSLGAGGYEQYFGPGTRLTVT.

The J gene is TRBJ1-4, the V gene TRBV5-1; 10 positions match TRBD1. Germline-derived CDR1 and CDR2 are SGHRS and YFSETQ. The V gene end was trimmed by 3 bases and the J gene end by 12 bases; junction bases not matched to a gene: 2. This CDR3 is built from 12 residues. The CDR3 DNA reads TGCGCCAGCAGCTCCGGACAGGGGGAACTGTTTTTT. This encodes CASSSGQGELFF.

The V gene is TRBV4-1, the J gene TRBJ2-2, with D maybe TRBD2 (6 bases). The CDR3 has 16 amino acids. Germline V CDR1 and CDR2: MGHRA, YSYEKL. V was shortened by 0 bases and J by 9 bases, with 17 bases between the two germline ends. CDR3 nucleotides: TGCGCCAGCAGCCAAGAATCCCGGGAGAGGCTCCGGGAGCTGTTTTTT. Translated, it gives CASSQESRERLRELFF.

The V call is TRBV18, the J call TRBJ2-3, with D possibly TRBD2 on 6 matching bases. The length of the CDR3 is 16 residues. Germline-derived CDR1 and CDR2 are KGHSH and LQKENI. Trimming took off 3 bases at V and 3 bases at J, with 16 bases between the two ends. CDR3: CASSPWEVEGTDTQYF. The CDR3 bases are TGTGCCAGCTCACCTTGGGAGGTGGAGGGTACAGATACGCAGTATTTT.

The sample holds a few counts of this clone. V gene TRBV2 combines with J gene TRBJ1-5; D is perhaps TRBD1 (6 bases). The germline V gene has CDR1 SNHLY and CDR2 FYNNEI. This CDR3 contains 14 residues. V was cut by 5 bases and J by 1 base, with 9 bases left in between. In DNA form, the CDR3 reads TGTGCCAGCAGTAAGGACAGCAGCAATCAGCCCCAGCATTTT. Translation gives CASSKDSSNQPQHF.